This record concerns one T cell receptor (beta chain) sequence. The sample comes from a study of blood T cell repertoires in COVID-19. Study background: Donors in the United States, Italy and Spain gave samples during acute or convalescent COVID-19.

Authors' processing steps: The assay estimated nucleated cells by amplifying reference gene primers. Some clones are missing from TCRdb's copy, which holds only in-frame ones; the method was immunoSEQ multiplex PCR. The V and J calls and clone size were taken over from that table, and D and trimming were inferred from the DNA. The sample holds around 250,000 clones, approximately 88% seen once. Followed over time, Seattle patients had been enrolled while infection was active. The sequence derives from an older woman with COVID-19, enrolled during active disease. The sequenced sample was peripheral blood.

In DNA, the CDR3 is TGTGCCAGCCTCAGGCTCGGTCCCTACGAGCAGTACTTC. Translation gives CASLRLGPYEQYF. The genes are TRBV2 and TRBJ2-7, with D uncertain. The V gene's germline CDR1 is SNHLY and CDR2 FYNNEI. CDR3 length: 13 amino acids. V gave up 8 bases and J gave up 2 bases, with 13 bases separating them.